Listed here are 12 T cell receptor beta chains from one sample, sequenced in a study of regulatory T cells in long-lasting Graves disease. Time point described: newly diagnosed GD, antithyroid drugs for less than 3 months. RNA from PBMCs was the source of the TCR library. HTBI primers from iRepertoire and Arm-PCR of CDR3 regions yielded the TCR beta libraries. One entry per CDR3 protein results from TCRdb running MiXCR on the multiplex PCR reads. The table has around 240,000 distinct CDR3 sequences, about 18% seen once. This sample was shared with a second study, whose subject was T cells in Graves' hyperthyroidism and ophthalmopathy.

This sample comprised peripheral blood mononuclear cells (PBMCs), obtained at new diagnosis, from a patient treated with antithyroid drugs. These receptors came from a woman between 25 and 40 years old with Graves disease.

The table lists this clonotype with many counts. The chain recombines TRBV12-3 or TRBV12-4 with TRBJ1-1, with a weak D call TRBD1 (6 bases). Trimming took 5 bases from V and 3 from J, leaving 16 bases between them. This CDR3 spans 15 amino acids. The CDR3 DNA sequence: TGTGCCAGCAGTCGGCGGGGGGCAGGGGACACTGAAGCTTTCTTT. Translating it yields CASSRRGAGDTEAFF.

This clonotype showed up many times. V and J are TRBV20-1 and TRBJ2-1; TRBD1 is a possible D gene (5 bases). There are 13 residues in the CDR3. Germline CDR1 and CDR2: DFQATT and SNEGSKA (reference sequence). The V end was cut by 1 base, the J end by 8 bases, with 12 bases between. CDR3 sequence: CSARVPRGYEQFF. The CDR3 DNA follows: TGCAGTGCTAGAGTTCCTAGGGGATATGAGCAGTTCTTC.

This clonotype was observed at least ten times. The rearrangement joins TRBV5-1 to TRBJ2-3; 10 positions match TRBD2. Germline CDR1 SGHRS, CDR2 YFSETQ. The V and J ends lost 1 base and 2 bases, in that order; junction bases with no gene match: 4. CDR3 size: 16 residues. As DNA, the CDR3 is TGCGCCAGCAGCTTGACTAGCGGGGCCCACACAGATACGCAGTATTTT. This translates into CASSLTSGAHTDTQYF.

The table lists this clonotype with many counts. V usage is TRBV4-1 and J usage is TRBJ2-5; D is possibly TRBD1 (5 bases). This CDR3 comprises 14 residues. The V gene's germline CDR1 is MGHRA and CDR2 YSYEKL. Deletions cut 4 bases from V and 1 base from J, with 10 bases between. CDR3 sequence reads: CASSLQGLQETQYF. CDR3 coding DNA: TGCGCCAGCAGCCTCCAGGGCCTCCAAGAGACCCAGTACTTC.

The table lists this clonotype with many counts. The genes are TRBV20-1 and TRBJ2-3; a possible D gene is TRBD1 (6 bases). The CDR3 has 12 residues. CDR1 and CDR2 from the germline V gene are DFQATT and SNEGSKA (reference sequence). Trimming stripped 7 bases from V and 2 bases from J, with 10 bases between. CDR3 region: CSVGQHTDTQYF. Written as DNA, the CDR3 is TGCAGTGTAGGACAGCACACAGATACGCAGTATTTT.

This clonotype was seen ten or more times. The V and J genes are TRBV9 and TRBJ2-2, with D hard to call. The CDR3 spans 15 residues. Trimming left V 4 bases short and J 0 bases short, with 10 bases between. Looked up from germline, CDR1 is SGDLS and CDR2 is YYNGEE. The chain's CDR3 is CASSPRSSNTGELFF. The CDR3 nucleotides are TGTGCCAGCAGCCCCCGGTCCTCGAACACCGGGGAGCTGTTTTTT. The full variable domain, its missing parts supplied by reference TRBV9 and TRBJ2-2, is DSGVTQTPKHLITATGQRVTLRCSPRSGDLSVYWYQQSLDQGLQFLIQYYNGEERAKGNILERFSAQQFPDLHSELNLSSLELGDSALYFCASSPRSSNTGELFFGEGSRLTVL.

There are many counts of this clonotype. This chain joins TRBV7-9 and TRBJ2-7; D may be TRBD1 or TRBD2 (5 bases each). Germline V lookup: CDR1 SEHNR, CDR2 FQNEAQ (reference sequence). Trimming took 0 bases from V and 4 from J, leaving 7 bases between them. The CDR3 is 13 residues long. CDR3 nucleotides: TGTGCCAGCAGCTTAGCTGGGGGATACGAGCAGTACTTC. Protein: CASSLAGGYEQYF.

This clonotype has a count of ten or more. The rearrangement joins TRBV12-3 or TRBV12-4 to TRBJ1-1; possible D gene TRBD1, 6 bases. V was trimmed by 2 bases and J by 3 bases, leaving 28 bases between them. This CDR3 has 20 amino acids. This chain's CDR3 is CASSLKLLFLGGLRDTEAFF. The CDR3 nucleotides read TGTGCCAGCAGTTTAAAACTTCTTTTTCTCGGGGGGCTGAGGGACACTGAAGCTTTCTTT.

The genes are TRBV7-2 and TRBJ2-7; 9 bases map to TRBD2. V was pared by 5 bases and J by 5 bases, with 7 bases of the junction left unmatched. This CDR3 is 14 amino acids long. The V gene's germline CDR1 is SGHTA and CDR2 FQGNSA. CDR3 DNA sequence: TGTGCCAGCAGCAGGGTAGCGGGGGAAAACGAGCAGTACTTC. Its protein product is CASSRVAGENEQYF.

The CDR3 spells CATGGRAPDTQYF. CDR3 bases: TGTGCCACCGGCGGGAGGGCTCCAGATACGCAGTATTTT. V and J are TRBV28 and TRBJ2-3; 9 nucleotides match TRBD2. This CDR3 spans 13 amino acids. With V trimmed by 10 bases and J by 4 bases, 6 bases remained unmatched. Per the germline V gene, CDR1 is MDHEN and CDR2 is SYDVKM.

This clonotype was counted ten times or more. This chain joins TRBV29-1 and TRBJ1-1; no definite D call. Germline loops: CDR1 SQVTM, CDR2 ANQGSEA. V dropped 0 bases and J dropped 5 bases, with 4 bases sitting between them. This CDR3 is built from 11 residues. This CDR3 reads CSVEDLTEAFF. CDR3 nucleotide sequence: TGCAGCGTTGAAGATCTGACTGAAGCTTTCTTT.

The V gene is TRBV2, the J gene TRBJ2-3, with a tentative D call TRBD2 (6 bases). With 7 bases removed from V and 2 bases from J, the gap between germline ends came to 16 bases. Germline V lookup: CDR1 SNHLY, CDR2 FYNNEI. The CDR3 loop spans 15 amino acids. CDR3 sequence: CASIKLAGSTDTQYF. In nucleotides, the CDR3 is TGTGCCAGCATCAAACTCGCGGGATCCACAGATACGCAGTATTTT. Combining the CDR3 with reference TRBV2 and TRBJ2-3 gives the whole variable domain EPEVTQTPSHQVTQMGQEVILRCVPISNHLYFYWYRQILGQKVEFLVSFYNNEISEKSEIFDDQFSVERPDGSNFTLKIRSTKLEDSAMYFCASIKLAGSTDTQYFGPGTRLTVL.